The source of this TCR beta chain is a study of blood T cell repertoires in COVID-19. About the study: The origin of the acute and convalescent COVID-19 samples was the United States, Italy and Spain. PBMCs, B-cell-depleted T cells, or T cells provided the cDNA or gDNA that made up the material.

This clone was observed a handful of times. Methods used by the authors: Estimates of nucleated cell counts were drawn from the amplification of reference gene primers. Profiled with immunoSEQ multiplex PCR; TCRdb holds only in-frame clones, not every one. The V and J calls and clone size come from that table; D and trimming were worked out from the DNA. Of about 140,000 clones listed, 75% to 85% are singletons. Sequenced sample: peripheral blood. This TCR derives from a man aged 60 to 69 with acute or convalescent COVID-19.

This chain's CDR3 is CASSPRTGADVKTQYF. CDR3 coding DNA: TGTGCCAGCAGCCCCCGGACAGGGGCCGACGTGAAGACCCAGTACTTC. The V and J genes are TRBV7-9 and TRBJ2-5; 9 bases are shared with TRBD1. V shed 5 bases, J shed 6 bases, and the junction held 13 bases outside the gene matches. The CDR3 totals 16 residues. Per the germline V gene, CDR1 is SEHNR and CDR2 is FQNEAQ (reference sequence).